The clone carrying this T cell receptor (beta chain) appeared a single time. CDR1 is SGHVS and CDR2 is FNYEAQ in the germline V gene. This CDR3 is built from 15 residues. J lost 6 bases, V lost 5 bases, and 9 bases had no gene match. The data were taken from a study of control samples from healthy donors and cancer patients. The repertoire was sequenced with immunoSEQ multiplex PCR; TCRdb's copy has only in-frame clones and lacks some. The sample lists 100,000 to 150,000 clones, roughly 90% occurring once. The sequencing sample was made of blood. The chain is built from TRBV7-6 and TRBJ1-5; TRBD1 matches 8 bases. This clonotype was sampled from a man younger than 30 in good health. The CDR3 region is CASSAAGTGPQPQHF. The CDR3 region has the DNA TGTGCCAGCAGCGCAGCTGGGACAGGCCCTCAGCCCCAGCATTTT.